This T cell receptor beta chain was captured in a study of response to subunit inactivated influenza vaccine. Between the trimmed V and J ends, which lost 5 bases and 1 base, there was a span of 11 bases. Germline V CDR1 and CDR2: SGHTA, FQGNSA. CDR3 length: 14 residues. MiXCR, run by TCRdb on the RT-PCR reads, gives a single entry per CDR3 protein. Of 500,000 to 700,000 distinct CDR3 sequences in the sample, around 25% were seen once. These data were also reused for a study on T cells expressing NK-cell markers. According to that study: 5'RACE template switching with UMIs produced the TCR beta cDNA. In 5 to 7 donors, dominant NKG2C+ clonotypes were roughly 1.0-7.0% of CD8+ T cells.

The chain recombines TRBV7-2 with TRBJ1-1, with D unresolved. The receptor was isolated from a man between 50 and 59 years old who received an inactivated influenza vaccine. This sample comprised CD4+ T cells sorted from PBMCs, obtained 11 to 12 days after vaccination. In DNA, the CDR3 is TGTGCCAGCAGCCAGAGGACGGCGAACACTGAAGCTTTCTTT. Translated, it gives CASSQRTANTEAFF.